This T cell receptor (beta chain) was obtained from a study of blood T cells in healthy people across ages. A J-beta primer mix and a sample-barcoded 5' primer were used in a second PCR of roughly 7 to 12 cycles. TCRdb reanalysed the 5' RACE reads using MiXCR and keeps one entry per CDR3 protein. The sample has more than 500,000 distinct CDR3 sequences, roughly 29% seen once. J gave up 10 bases and V 8 bases, and 11 bases lay outside the gene matches. CDR1 is KGHSH, CDR2 LQKENI, per germline. This CDR3 has 14 residues. This clonotype was obtained from an older woman in good health. The rearrangement links TRBV18 to TRBJ1-6, with TRBD1 matching over 7 bases. The sequencing input was blood. For the CDR3, the DNA is TGTGCCAGCGCTACTTACGACAGGGAGTCACCCCTCCACTTT. Translated, it gives CASATYDRESPLHF.